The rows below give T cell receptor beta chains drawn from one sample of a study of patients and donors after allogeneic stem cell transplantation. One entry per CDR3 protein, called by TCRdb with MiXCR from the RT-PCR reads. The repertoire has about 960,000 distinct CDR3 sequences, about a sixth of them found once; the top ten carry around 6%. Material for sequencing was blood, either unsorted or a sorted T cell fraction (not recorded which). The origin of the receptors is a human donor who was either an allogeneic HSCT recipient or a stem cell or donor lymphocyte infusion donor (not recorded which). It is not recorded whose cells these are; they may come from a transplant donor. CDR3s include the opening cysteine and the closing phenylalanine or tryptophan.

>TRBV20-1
CSARGRDRGPLNNSPLHF
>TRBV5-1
CASSVVGQEYNEQFF
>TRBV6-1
CASSEGTGSGGYTF
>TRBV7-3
CASSPDSVSYNEQFF
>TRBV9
CASSARTGGSGANVLTF
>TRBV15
CATSRAGALGQPQHF
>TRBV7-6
CASSLTSGGFGETQYF
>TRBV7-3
CASSLRLWDTEAFF
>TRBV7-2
CASSLALRENTGELFF
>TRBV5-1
CASSWGLTQETQYF
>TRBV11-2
CASSLGWRVNGYTF
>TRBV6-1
CASSKTLADTYNEQFF
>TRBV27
CASSSGLAGVPYEQYF
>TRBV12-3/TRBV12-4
CASTHSDRQETQYF
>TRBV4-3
CASSQLTHTEAFF
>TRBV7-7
CASSLEPYNEQFF
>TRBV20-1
CSARGQGGREQYF
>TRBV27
CASSFIGGGKNTEAFF